This T cell receptor beta chain stems from a study of blood T cell repertoires in COVID-19. Authors' analysis steps: Cell counts per sample came from amplifying reference gene primers. TCRdb's copy holds only in-frame clones and misses some; the assay was immunoSEQ multiplex PCR. Clone size and V and J calls were adopted from that table, with D and trimming inferred from the DNA. The table includes roughly 230,000 clones, around 85% detected once. V was clipped by 2 bases and J by 5 bases, with 9 bases between them. Germline CDR1 reads SGHTA; CDR2 reads FQGNSA. The CDR3 contains 14 residues. V gene TRBV7-2 combines with J gene TRBJ2-2, with a possible D match to TRBD1 (5 bases). Sequencing was done on a sample of peripheral blood. This clonotype was obtained from a man over 45 with COVID-19, enrolled during active disease. CDR3 amino acids: CASSLRQGTGELFF. The CDR3 region has the DNA TGTGCCAGCAGCTTAAGGCAGGGAACCGGGGAGCTGTTTTTT.